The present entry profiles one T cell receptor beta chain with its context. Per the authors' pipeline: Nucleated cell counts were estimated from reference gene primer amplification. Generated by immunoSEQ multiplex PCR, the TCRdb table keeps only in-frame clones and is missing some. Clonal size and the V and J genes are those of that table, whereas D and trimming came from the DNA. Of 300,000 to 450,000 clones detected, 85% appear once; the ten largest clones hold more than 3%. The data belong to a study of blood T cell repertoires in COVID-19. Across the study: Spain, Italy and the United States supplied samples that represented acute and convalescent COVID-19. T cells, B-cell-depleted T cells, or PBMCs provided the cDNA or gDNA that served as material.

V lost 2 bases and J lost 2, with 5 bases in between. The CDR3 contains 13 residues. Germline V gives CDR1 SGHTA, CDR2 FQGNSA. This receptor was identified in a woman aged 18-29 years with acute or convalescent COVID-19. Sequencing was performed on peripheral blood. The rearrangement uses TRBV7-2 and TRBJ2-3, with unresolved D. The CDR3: CASSLTYTDTQYF. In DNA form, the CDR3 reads TGTGCCAGCAGCTTAACCTACACAGATACGCAGTATTTT.